The 3 T cell receptor beta chains given below trace back to one sample, sequenced in a study of T cell responses to AZD1222 COVID-19 vaccine. Only in-frame clones appear in the TCRdb table, and some are missing; sequencing was by immunoSEQ multiplex PCR. The sample has around 130,000 clones, approximately 83% seen once. Specimen: peripheral blood, collected on day 0 of AZD1222 vaccination. The receptors were sampled from an adult in good health.

The chain joins TRBV2 to TRBJ2-7; TRBD1 agrees at 8 bases. Germline CDR1 and CDR2: SNHLY and FYNNEI. This CDR3 region has 16 residues. Trimming took 6 bases from V and 4 from J; bases not matched to a gene: 14. In DNA form, the CDR3 reads TGTGCCAGCAGACTTCTCCATGGACAGGGAGCATACGAGCAGTACTTC. Its translation is CASRLLHGQGAYEQYF.

This clone was recorded a few times. V is TRBV2 and J is TRBJ1-1; D not certain. V lost 8 bases and J 3 bases, leaving 10 bases between the germline ends. Germline V gene data show CDR1 as SNHLY and CDR2 as FYNNEI. The CDR3 length is 12 residues. The CDR3 protein is CASQSGDTEAFF. CDR3 DNA sequence: TGTGCCAGCCAGAGCGGCGACACTGAAGCTTTCTTT.

This clone was recorded a few times. The chain links TRBV30 to TRBJ1-1, with a weak D call TRBD1 (6 bases). The germline V gene encodes CDR1 GTSNPN and CDR2 SVGIG (reference sequence). CDR3 size: 14 residues. V shed 4 bases and J shed 1 base, with 13 bases lying between them. Written as DNA, the CDR3 is TGTGCCTGGATGGCACAGGGTAGGAACACTGAAGCTTTCTTT. Encoded protein: CAWMAQGRNTEAFF.